The 13 T cell receptor beta chains in this list originate from one sample, sequenced in a study of CD8 T cells in ankylosing spondylitis. TCRdb re-called the 5' RACE reads with MiXCR, one entry per CDR3 protein. The data contain 200,000 to 250,000 distinct CDR3 sequences, 8% to 11% of them singletons. Sequencing input: blood, either unsorted or a sorted T cell fraction (not recorded which). Receptors originate from a male donor with ankylosing spondylitis or in good health (not recorded which).

The sample holds a few counts of this clonotype. The genes are TRBV5-1 and TRBJ1-2; perhaps TRBD1 as D (5 bases). V was trimmed by 1 base and J by 6 bases, leaving 16 bases between them. Germline CDR1 is SGHRS and CDR2 is YFSETQ. CDR3 length: 15 amino acids. The DNA of the CDR3 is TGCGCCAGCAGCTTGATTGGGCCAGGGTCGAATGGCTACACCTTC. Its translation: CASSLIGPGSNGYTF.

V usage is TRBV12-3 or TRBV12-4 and J usage is TRBJ1-6; TRBD1 aligns across 8 bases. V dropped 1 base and J dropped 6; count of bases not matched to a gene: 5. The CDR3 spans 16 residues. CDR3 residues: CASSLVQGAFNSPLHF. As DNA, the CDR3 is TGTGCCAGCAGTTTAGTGCAGGGGGCTTTTAATTCACCCCTCCACTTT.

This clonotype came up once. The gene calls are TRBV6-2 or TRBV6-3 and TRBJ1-1; possibly TRBD1 for D (6 bases). There are 13 residues in the CDR3. Trimming pared 8 bases from V and 4 bases from J, leaving 14 bases between. CDR1 and CDR2 from the germline V gene are MNHEY and SVGEGT. The CDR3 region is CASSQGGFTEAFF. As DNA, the CDR3 is TGTGCCAGCTCCCAAGGGGGATTCACTGAAGCTTTCTTT.

This clonotype appeared many times. The chain combines TRBV12-3 or TRBV12-4 with TRBJ1-4; 8 bases match TRBD1. This CDR3 has 14 amino acids. The trim removed 3 bases at V and 8 bases at J, leaving 5 bases unmatched. Here the CDR3 reads CASSFRTGSEKLFF. CDR3 in DNA: TGTGCCAGCAGTTTCCGGACAGGGTCCGAAAAACTGTTTTTT.

The rearrangement joins TRBV5-1 to TRBJ1-4; D is ambiguous. V was pared by 3 bases and J by 0 bases, with 6 bases between. The germline V gene encodes CDR1 SGHRS and CDR2 YFSETQ. The CDR3 is 14 residues long. CDR3 bases: TGCGCCAGCAGCTACATTTCAACTAATGAAAAACTGTTTTTT. It codes for CASSYISTNEKLFF.

Ten or more counts support this clonotype. The J gene is TRBJ1-2, the V gene TRBV7-2; D is ambiguous. CDR1 is SGHTA and CDR2 is FQGNSA in the germline V gene. Trimming removed 9 bases from V and 5 bases from J, with 16 bases in between. The CDR3 is 13 residues long. CDR3 nucleotide sequence: TGTGCCAGTGTACCCCGGATGGAGTATGGCTACACCTTC. Translated: CASVPRMEYGYTF.

This clonotype was picked up many times. This chain links TRBV5-5 with TRBJ2-5, with D possibly being TRBD1 (5 bases). Trimming removed 2 bases at V and 4 bases at J, with 12 bases between. Per germline, CDR1 SGHKS and CDR2 YYEKEE (reference sequence). This CDR3 comprises 14 residues. DNA of the CDR3: TGTGCCAGCAGCTTACCCCAGGGCCCAGAGACCCAGTACTTC. As protein: CASSLPQGPETQYF.

This clonotype was counted between two and nine times. This rearrangement joins TRBV21-1 to TRBJ2-1; whether TRBD2, the table's D call, matches the DNA was not checked. TRBV21-1 is labeled a pseudogene. The CDR3 loop spans 15 amino acids. The CDR3 sequence is CASSKEVGRGGKQFF. The CDR3 DNA reads TGTGCCAGCAGCAAAGAGGTCGGGCGGGGAGGGAAGCAGTTCTTC.

This clonotype was seen repeatedly, ten times or more. The chain links TRBV6-6 to TRBJ1-5; D uncertain. Germline V gene sequence: CDR1 MNHNY, CDR2 SVGAGI (reference sequence). The CDR3 spans 12 residues. The V and J ends lost 2 bases and 5 bases respectively, with 4 bases between them. The CDR3 protein is CASSYADQPQHF. The CDR3 DNA reads TGTGCCAGCAGTTACGCGGATCAGCCCCAGCATTTT.

This clonotype appeared many times. The chain combines TRBV7-2 with TRBJ1-1; maybe TRBD1 (6 bases). V lost 3 bases and J 5 bases, leaving 13 bases between the germline ends. The CDR3 runs to 14 residues. Germline values: CDR1 SGHTA, CDR2 FQGNSA. The CDR3 loop is CASSFGGAETEAFF. The CDR3 DNA reads TGTGCCAGCAGCTTCGGGGGCGCGGAGACTGAAGCTTTCTTT.

This clonotype has at least ten counts. The V call is TRBV7-2, the J call TRBJ2-7; D perhaps matches TRBD2 (5 bases). This CDR3 contains 15 residues. Germline CDR1 and CDR2: SGHTA and FQGNSA. V was trimmed by 3 bases and J by 4 bases, leaving 16 bases between them. In DNA, the CDR3 is TGTGCCAGCAGCTTCGACCCGGGGTTAGTTTACGAGCAGTACTTC. This sequence encodes CASSFDPGLVYEQYF.

This clonotype has at least ten counts. The chain joins TRBV20-1 to TRBJ1-3; 9 bases match TRBD1. After removal of 1 base from V and 4 bases from J, the junction contained 5 bases not matched to a gene. CDR3 size: 15 residues. Germline CDR1 reads DFQATT; CDR2 reads SNEGSKA (reference sequence). This CDR3 is CSARARDRAGNTIYF. Here the CDR3 DNA reads TGCAGTGCTAGAGCCCGGGACAGGGCGGGAAACACCATATATTTT.

V is TRBV6-5 and J is TRBJ2-6; the match to TRBD1 covers 7 bases. The junction had 9 bases not matched to a gene; V was cut back by 0 bases and J by 1 base. The CDR3 is 19 amino acids. The germline gives CDR1 MNHEY, CDR2 SVGAGI. For the CDR3, the DNA is TGTGCCAGCAGTTACTCCGGACAGGCCCGCGGATCTGGGGCCAACGTCCTGACTTTC. This codes for CASSYSGQARGSGANVLTF.